These 22 T cell receptor beta chains originate from one sample sequenced in a study of cytomegalovirus exposure and HLA in healthy donors. PCR amplification relied on 60 Vbeta primers (plus 13 Jbeta primers). The assay was immunoSEQ multiplex PCR, and TCRdb's table has in-frame clones only and misses some. The sample lists about 200,000 clones, 70% to 80% seen once, with approximately 0.39% in the top ten. Input material: PBMCs. The source is a male donor in good health and CMV-seropositive.

The chain has TRBV5-1 and TRBJ2-3, with 7 bases that match TRBD2. Trimming removed 7 bases from V and 6 bases from J; junction bases left unmatched: 8. The CDR3 runs to 13 residues. CDR1 is SGHRS and CDR2 is YFSETQ in the germline V gene. CDR3 sequence reads: CASGEGLTDTQYF. In DNA, the CDR3 is TGCGCCAGCGGGGAGGGCCTGACGGATACGCAGTATTTT.

This chain joins TRBV5-4 and TRBJ1-1; D gene ambiguous. Trimming stripped 5 bases from V and 0 bases from J, with 8 bases between. The CDR3 runs 13 residues. Germline values: CDR1 SGHNT, CDR2 YYREEE (reference sequence). The chain's CDR3 is CASSPGMNTEAFF. In DNA, the CDR3 is TGTGCCAGCAGTCCGGGAATGAACACTGAAGCTTTCTTT. Together with reference TRBV5-4 and TRBJ1-1, the CDR3 gives the full variable domain: ETGVTQSPTHLIKTRGQQVTLRCSSQSGHNTVSWYQQALGQGPQFIFQYYREEENGRGNFPPRFSGLQFPNYSSELNVNALELDDSALYLCASSPGMNTEAFFGQGTRLTVV.

The chain employs TRBV9 and TRBJ2-7; no reliable D call. Germline CDR1 reads SGDLS; CDR2 reads YYNGEE. This CDR3 comprises 11 residues. Trimming stripped 3 bases from V and 5 bases from J, with 6 bases between. CDR3 bases: TGTGCCAGCAGCGACATGAACGAGCAGTACTTC. Encoded protein: CASSDMNEQYF.

The chain has TRBV27 and TRBJ2-5; 12 bases are shared with TRBD2. V dropped 5 bases and J dropped 5; count of bases not matched to a gene: 9. Germline V lookup: CDR1 MNHEY, CDR2 SMNVEV (reference sequence). The CDR3 consists of 16 residues. The CDR3 sequence is CASSVLAGGGTETQYF. DNA for the CDR3: TGTGCCAGCAGTGTACTAGCGGGGGGCGGTACGGAGACCCAGTACTTC.

V gene TRBV5-8 combines with J gene TRBJ2-7; 7 nucleotides match TRBD1. Germline CDR1 and CDR2: SGHTS and YDEGEE. The CDR3 runs to 14 residues. The V segment lost 2 bases and the J segment 3 bases; nucleotides outside the gene matches: 5. This CDR3 reads CASSFPQGVYEQYF. CDR3 coding DNA: TGTGCCAGCAGCTTCCCGCAGGGGGTCTACGAGCAGTACTTC.

The V gene is TRBV15, the J gene TRBJ2-1; 11 positions match TRBD2. The germline V gene has CDR1 LNHNV and CDR2 YYDKDF (reference sequence). This CDR3 comprises 16 residues. The J segment lost 9 bases and the V segment lost 1 base, leaving 8 bases of the junction unmatched. The CDR3: CATSRGKLAGVGEQFF. CDR3 DNA sequence: TGTGCCACCAGCAGAGGGAAACTAGCGGGAGTGGGTGAGCAGTTCTTC.

The chain links TRBV7-2 to TRBJ2-3, with D perhaps matching TRBD2 (5 bases). The CDR3 has 13 amino acids. The germline CDR1 and CDR2 sequences are SGHTA and FQGNSA. Trimming shortened V by 5 bases and J by 4 bases, and 10 bases separated the two germline ends. Written as DNA, the CDR3 is TGTGCCAGCAGCACCCTGCGGGCAGATACGCAGTATTTT. This gives the protein CASSTLRADTQYF.

This chain uses TRBV6-1 with TRBJ1-4; no firm D call. Germline V gene sequence: CDR1 MNHNS, CDR2 SASEGT. There are 14 residues in the CDR3. V lost 2 bases, J lost 4 bases, and 8 bases lay in between. The CDR3 sequence is CASSESRLNEKLFF. Written as DNA, the CDR3 is TGTGCCAGCAGTGAAAGCAGGCTTAATGAAAAACTGTTTTTT.

The chain recombines TRBV9 with TRBJ2-1; 8 nucleotides match TRBD2. Germline V gene data show CDR1 as SGDLS and CDR2 as YYNGEE. J lost 8 bases, V lost 3 bases, and 10 bases had no gene match. The CDR3 length is 15 residues. CDR3 in amino acids: CASSESGTSFDEQFF. Written as DNA, the CDR3 is TGTGCCAGCAGCGAGTCCGGGACTAGTTTCGATGAGCAGTTCTTC.

This chain joins TRBV11-3 and TRBJ2-1, with D possibly being TRBD2 (6 bases). Germline V gives CDR1 SGHNT, CDR2 YENEEA. Trimming removed 4 bases at V and 2 bases at J, with 15 bases between. The CDR3 consists of 16 residues. The CDR3 protein is CASSSGRDFTYNEQFF. CDR3 in DNA: TGTGCCAGCAGCTCCGGTCGGGACTTCACCTACAATGAGCAGTTCTTC.

The V call is TRBV7-2, the J call TRBJ2-1; a possible D gene is TRBD2 (5 bases). V dropped 1 base and J dropped 4 bases, with 14 bases sitting between them. Germline loops: CDR1 SGHTA, CDR2 FQGNSA. CDR3 length: 16 amino acids. CDR3 coding DNA: TGTGCCAGCAGCTTAGATAGCGCTAGCCTATACAATGAGCAGTTCTTC. Translation gives CASSLDSASLYNEQFF.

This clone was found a few times. The chain employs TRBV7-3 and TRBJ2-2; perhaps TRBD1 as D (6 bases). Germline V CDR1 and CDR2: SGHTA, FQGTGA. With 5 bases removed from V and 7 bases from J, the gap between germline ends came to 17 bases. CDR3 size: 15 residues. The CDR3 here is CASSKSGEIGGELFF. The CDR3 nucleotides read TGTGCCAGCAGCAAATCAGGGGAGATCGGCGGGGAGCTGTTTTTT.

The chain carries TRBV7-2 and TRBJ2-1, with TRBD1 matching over 8 bases. The CDR3 has 16 amino acids. The germline V gene has CDR1 SGHTA and CDR2 FQGNSA. After removal of 5 bases from V and 1 base from J, the junction contained 7 bases not matched to a gene. The CDR3 is CASSPGGGVSYNEQFF. The DNA for the CDR3 is TGTGCCAGCAGCCCAGGGGGCGGGGTATCCTACAATGAGCAGTTCTTC.

A few counts support this clone. The V and J genes are TRBV5-4 and TRBJ1-1, with a tentative D call TRBD1 (5 bases). With 4 bases removed from V and 5 bases from J, the gap between germline ends came to 12 bases. The germline gives CDR1 SGHNT, CDR2 YYREEE (reference sequence). The CDR3 totals 13 residues. CDR3 sequence (DNA): TGTGCCAGCAGCCATCAACGGGGGACTGAAGCTTTCTTT. Translating gives CASSHQRGTEAFF.

The chain is built from TRBV7-2 and TRBJ2-3; no firm D call. Between the trimmed V and J ends, which lost 2 bases and 6 bases, there was a span of 15 bases. This CDR3 is built from 15 residues. From germline, CDR1 is SGHTA and CDR2 FQGNSA. In DNA, the CDR3 is TGTGCCAGCAGCTTATACCCAGGTTCGTTGGATACGCAGTATTTT. It is translated as CASSLYPGSLDTQYF.

The CDR3 reads CASSPDRVIQPQHF. The CDR3 DNA follows: TGTGCCAGCAGCCCAGACAGGGTTATCCAGCCCCAGCATTTT. The chain couples TRBV7-9 to TRBJ1-5; 7 bases match TRBD1. V was pared by 5 bases and J by 7 bases, with 8 bases of the junction left unmatched. Per germline, CDR1 SEHNR and CDR2 FQNEAQ (reference sequence). The CDR3 extends over 14 amino acids. The variable domain in full, completed from reference TRBV7-9 and TRBJ1-5, reads DTGVSQNPRHKITKRGQNVTFRCDPISEHNRLYWYRQTLGQGPEFLTYFQNEAQLEKSRLLSDRFSAERPKGSFSTLEIQRTEQGDSAMYLCASSPDRVIQPQHFGDGTRLSIL.

This clone has only one observation. The V gene is TRBV28, the J gene TRBJ1-3; possibly TRBD1 for D (5 bases). V was trimmed by 5 bases and J by 0 bases, leaving 17 bases between them. There are 17 residues in the CDR3. Per germline, CDR1 MDHEN and CDR2 SYDVKM. DNA of the CDR3: TGTGCCAGCAGTCCCACAGGAAGCCTTTACTCTGGAAACACCATATATTTT. It yields the protein CASSPTGSLYSGNTIYF.

The chain uses TRBV5-4 and TRBJ2-7, with TRBD1 matching over 7 bases. The CDR3 runs to 13 residues. Per germline, CDR1 SGHNT and CDR2 YYREEE (reference sequence). With V trimmed by 6 bases and J by 0 bases, 3 bases remained unmatched. The CDR3 region has the DNA TGTGCCAGCAAAGGACAGGACTCCTACGAGCAGTACTTC. This encodes CASKGQDSYEQYF. The full variable domain, its missing parts supplied by reference TRBV5-4 and TRBJ2-7, is ETGVTQSPTHLIKTRGQQVTLRCSSQSGHNTVSWYQQALGQGPQFIFQYYREEENGRGNFPPRFSGLQFPNYSSELNVNALELDDSALYLCASKGQDSYEQYFGPGTRLTVT.

This clone was observed a handful of times. The chain joins TRBV19 to TRBJ2-7; TRBD1 is a possible D gene (5 bases). This CDR3 contains 13 residues. The germline V gene encodes CDR1 LNHDA and CDR2 SQIVND (reference sequence). Trimming cost V 6 bases and J 3 bases, with 12 bases left between them. This CDR3 is CASSATAIYEQYF. The DNA for the CDR3 is TGTGCCAGTAGCGCGACAGCTATCTACGAGCAGTACTTC.

The CDR3 loop reads CSGQGGSTYEQYF. The CDR3 DNA is TGCAGCGGTCAAGGGGGTTCCACCTACGAGCAGTACTTC. This sequence joins TRBV29-1 and TRBJ2-7, with a weak D call TRBD1 (6 bases). The CDR3 has 13 residues. Germline CDR1 is SQVTM and CDR2 is ANQGSEA. V lost 7 bases to trimming and J lost 2 bases, with 15 bases between them.

V is TRBV6-5 and J is TRBJ1-4; D ambiguous. CDR3 length: 15 amino acids. Trimming stripped 1 base from V and 0 bases from J, with 6 bases between. The germline V gene has CDR1 MNHEY and CDR2 SVGAGI. This CDR3 is CASSYLRTTNEKLFF. The CDR3 bases are TGTGCCAGCAGTTACTTGCGGACAACTAATGAAAAACTGTTTTTT.

In its sample, this clone was seen a few times. V is TRBV7-9 and J is TRBJ2-5; tentatively, D is TRBD2 (5 bases). The V gene lost 2 bases and the J gene lost 2 bases, with 12 bases spanning the gap. Germline loops: CDR1 SEHNR, CDR2 FQNEAQ (reference sequence). The CDR3 has 15 amino acids. CDR3 sequence: CASSLMGRGQETQYF. The CDR3 DNA reads as TGTGCCAGCAGCTTAATGGGGAGAGGGCAAGAGACCCAGTACTTC.